The 8 T cell receptor beta chains below all came from one sample that was sequenced in a study of T-cell memory formation after mild COVID-19 (dated by TCRdb to about 2021). The library was built by means of 5' RACE. This sample was sequenced with an Illumina NovaSeq 6000. TCRdb reanalyzed the raw reads on its own, using fastp at Q25 for trimming and MiXCR for clone calling, and kept in-frame beta chains. One record per CDR3 amino acid sequence lists the most common genes and DNA. The sample records around 150,000 distinct CDR3 sequences, roughly 15% of which are singletons. Over 12% of the sample is in the top ten clones. Sequenced material: PBMCs or a T cell subset sorted from them (not recorded which). Receptor source: an adult woman who had mild COVID-19 (a few samples of this study predate the infection). The sample titles of this study are shuffled in the database, so cell type and time point are left out; the donor was told from shared clones.

This clonotype appeared a few times. The CDR3 sequence: CSARDRDVLSNEQFF. The DNA of the CDR3 is TGCAGTGCTAGAGATCGAGACGTCCTAAGCAATGAGCAGTTCTTC. This sequence joins TRBV20-1 and TRBJ2-1; D gene uncertain. CDR3 length: 15 amino acids. Looked up from germline, CDR1 is DFQATT and CDR2 is SNEGSKA (reference sequence). Trimming removed 0 bases at V and 6 bases at J, with 15 bases between.

This clonotype has a handful of counts. This sequence joins TRBV2 and TRBJ2-7; maybe TRBD1 (6 bases). V shed 3 bases and J shed 4 bases, with 22 bases lying between them. The CDR3 totals 17 residues. Germline V gene data show CDR1 as SNHLY and CDR2 as FYNNEI. This CDR3 reads CASSEGILDSRGYEQYF. The DNA for the CDR3 is TGTGCCAGCAGTGAGGGGATCCTCGACAGCAGGGGTTACGAGCAGTACTTC.

This rearrangement joins TRBV5-1 to TRBJ1-2; 10 bases are shared with TRBD1. Germline CDR1 is SGHRS and CDR2 is YFSETQ. With V trimmed by 4 bases and J by 4 bases, 7 bases remained unmatched. The CDR3 sequence is 15 residues long. This CDR3 reads CASSPGTGEGYGYTF. For the CDR3, the DNA is TGCGCCAGCAGCCCGGGGACAGGGGAGGGCTATGGCTACACCTTC.

V usage is TRBV5-8 and J usage is TRBJ2-1, with 8 bases fitting TRBD1. The germline gives CDR1 SGHTS, CDR2 YDEGEE. The length of the CDR3 is 15 residues. The V and J ends lost 4 bases and 10 bases, in that order; junction bases with no gene match: 13. The CDR3 coding sequence is TGTGCCAGCAGCGACGCCCCCGGACAGGGATGGGAGCAGTTCTTC. It specifies CASSDAPGQGWEQFF.

This clonotype was picked up a small number of times. CDR3 nucleotides: TGTGCCAGCAGTTATGGACAAGCCGTCGCGGACGAGCAGTACTTC. Protein: CASSYGQAVADEQYF. The chain carries TRBV6-5 and TRBJ2-7; D may be TRBD1 (5 bases). This CDR3 contains 15 residues. The V and J ends lost 3 bases and 5 bases respectively, with 17 bases between them. In germline, CDR1 is MNHEY, CDR2 SVGAGI.

The sample holds a few counts of this clonotype. The genes are TRBV12-3 or TRBV12-4 and TRBJ2-2; 7 bases map to TRBD2. V dropped 3 bases and J dropped 5; count of bases not matched to a gene: 3. The CDR3 covers 14 residues. The CDR3: CASSLRGWTGELFF. Here the CDR3 DNA reads TGTGCCAGCAGTTTGCGGGGGTGGACCGGGGAGCTGTTTTTT.

In its sample, this clonotype was seen a few times. The V call is TRBV6-5, the J call TRBJ2-7; 8 nucleotides align to TRBD2. This CDR3 region has 15 residues. V lost 5 bases to trimming and J lost 4 bases; unmatched junction nucleotides: 10. Germline V lookup: CDR1 MNHEY, CDR2 SVGAGI. CDR3 protein: CASSLQAGDLYEQYF. The CDR3 DNA reads as TGTGCCAGCAGTCTCCAAGCGGGAGACCTTTACGAGCAGTACTTC.

The V call is TRBV2, the J call TRBJ2-7; D is uncertain. There are 15 residues in the CDR3. Germline CDR1 SNHLY, CDR2 FYNNEI. Trimming took off 6 bases at V and 0 bases at J, with 15 bases between the two ends. The CDR3 here is CASRITWGSSYEQYF. In DNA form, the CDR3 reads TGTGCCAGCAGAATTACCTGGGGAAGCTCCTACGAGCAGTACTTC.